Sequencing of this T cell receptor (beta chain) was carried out in a study of cytomegalovirus exposure and HLA in healthy donors. Study outcomes and limitations: The authors judged a highly shared variant cluster likely a sequencing artifact. In an earlier analysis, most TCR beta V segments were productive about 87% or about 30% of the time. The authors enumerated over 150 TCR beta chains as linked to cytomegalovirus.

This CDR3 contains 13 residues. Germline lookup yields CDR1 ENHRY and CDR2 SYGVKD. V shed 6 bases and J shed 5 bases, with 10 bases lying between them. Of note for this clone: The antigen is undetermined.

60 Vbeta and 13 Jbeta primers were used in PCR. TCRdb's copy holds only in-frame clones and misses some; the assay was immunoSEQ multiplex PCR. The table lists around 150,000 clones, 85% of them singletons. The sequence derives from a man aged 18 to 30 in good health and CMV-seropositive. Input material: PBMCs. The J gene is TRBJ2-2, the V gene TRBV10-3, with TRBD1 as a possible D gene (6 bases). The CDR3 protein is CAIRQGPTGELFF. The DNA of the CDR3 is TGTGCCATCAGACAGGGACCTACCGGGGAGCTGTTTTTT.